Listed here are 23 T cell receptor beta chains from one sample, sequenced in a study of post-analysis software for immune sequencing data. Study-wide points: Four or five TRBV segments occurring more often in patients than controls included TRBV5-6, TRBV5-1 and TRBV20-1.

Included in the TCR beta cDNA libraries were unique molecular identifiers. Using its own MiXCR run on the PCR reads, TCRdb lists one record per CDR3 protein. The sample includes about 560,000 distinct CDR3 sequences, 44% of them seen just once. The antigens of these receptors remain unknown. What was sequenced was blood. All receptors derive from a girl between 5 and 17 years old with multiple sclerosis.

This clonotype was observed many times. As DNA, the CDR3 is TGTGCCATCAGTGAGGAGGTTGAAGTTAATGAGCAGTTCTTC. This translates into CAISEEVEVNEQFF. This rearrangement joins TRBV10-3 to TRBJ2-1; D remains unclear. Germline assignment: CDR1 ENHRY and CDR2 SYGVKD. V lost 2 bases, J lost 7 bases, and 12 bases lay in between. The CDR3 has 14 residues.

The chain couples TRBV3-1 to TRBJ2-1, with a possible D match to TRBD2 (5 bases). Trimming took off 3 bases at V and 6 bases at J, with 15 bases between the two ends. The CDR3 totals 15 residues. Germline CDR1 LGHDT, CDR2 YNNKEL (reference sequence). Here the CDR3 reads CASSQDGLYLNEQFF. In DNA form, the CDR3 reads TGTGCCAGCAGCCAGGACGGACTCTACCTCAATGAGCAGTTCTTC.

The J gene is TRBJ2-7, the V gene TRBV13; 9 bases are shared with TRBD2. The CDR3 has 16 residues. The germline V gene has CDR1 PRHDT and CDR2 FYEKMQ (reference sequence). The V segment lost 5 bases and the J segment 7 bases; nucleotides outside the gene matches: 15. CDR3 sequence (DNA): TGTGCCAGCAGCACCCGACTAGCGGAGAACCCGGATGAGCAGTACTTC. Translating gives CASSTRLAENPDEQYF.

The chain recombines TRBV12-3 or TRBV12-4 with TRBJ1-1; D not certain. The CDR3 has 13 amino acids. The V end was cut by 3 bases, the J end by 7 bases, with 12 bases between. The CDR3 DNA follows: TGTGCCAGCAGTTTTAGTACGGGCGATGAAGCTTTCTTT. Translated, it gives CASSFSTGDEAFF.

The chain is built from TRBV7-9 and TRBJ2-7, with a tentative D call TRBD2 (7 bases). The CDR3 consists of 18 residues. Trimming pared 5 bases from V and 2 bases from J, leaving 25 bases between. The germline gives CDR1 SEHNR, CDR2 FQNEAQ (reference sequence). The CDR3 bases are TGTGCCAGCAGCAAATCCGATCCATTGCGGGGGCAAACCTACGAGCAGTACTTC. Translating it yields CASSKSDPLRGQTYEQYF.

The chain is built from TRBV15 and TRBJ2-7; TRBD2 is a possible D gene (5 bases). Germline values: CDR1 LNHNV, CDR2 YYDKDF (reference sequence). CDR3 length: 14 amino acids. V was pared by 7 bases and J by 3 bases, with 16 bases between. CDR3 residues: CATTSSDRGYEQYF. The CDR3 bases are TGTGCCACCACTTCCAGCGACCGGGGCTACGAGCAGTACTTC.

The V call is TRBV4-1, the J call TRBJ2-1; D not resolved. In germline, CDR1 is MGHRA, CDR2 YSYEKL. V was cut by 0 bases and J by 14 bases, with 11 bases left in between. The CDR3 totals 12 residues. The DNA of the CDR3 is TGCGCCAGCAGCCAAGATGGGGTGTTCGAGTTCTTC. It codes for CASSQDGVFEFF.

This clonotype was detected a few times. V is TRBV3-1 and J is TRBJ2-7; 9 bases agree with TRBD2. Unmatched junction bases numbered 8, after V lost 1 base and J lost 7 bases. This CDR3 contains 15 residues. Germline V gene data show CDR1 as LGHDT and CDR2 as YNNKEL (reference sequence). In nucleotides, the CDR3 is TGTGCCAGCAGCCAAGGTGCGGGGGGGCCAAGGGAGCAGTACTTC. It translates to CASSQGAGGPREQYF.

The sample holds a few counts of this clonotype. CDR3 sequence: CASRPNRGPYGYTF. The CDR3 DNA follows: TGCGCCAGCAGGCCTAACAGGGGCCCCTATGGCTACACCTTC. This sequence joins TRBV5-1 and TRBJ1-2; TRBD1 matches at 7 bases. Trimming took 5 bases from V and 4 from J; bases not matched to a gene: 8. The CDR3 sequence is 14 residues long. Germline values: CDR1 SGHRS, CDR2 YFSETQ.

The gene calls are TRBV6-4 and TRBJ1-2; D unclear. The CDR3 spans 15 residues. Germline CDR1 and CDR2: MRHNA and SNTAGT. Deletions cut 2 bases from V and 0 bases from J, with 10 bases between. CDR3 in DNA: TGTGCCAGCAGTGACCCCGACAATACTAACTATGGCTACACCTTC. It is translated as CASSDPDNTNYGYTF.

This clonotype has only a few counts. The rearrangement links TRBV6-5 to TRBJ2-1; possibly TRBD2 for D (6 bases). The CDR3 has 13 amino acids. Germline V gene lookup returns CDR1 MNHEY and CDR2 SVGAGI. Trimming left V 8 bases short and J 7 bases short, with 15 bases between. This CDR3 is CASSPGLKNEQFF. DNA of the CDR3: TGTGCCAGCTCCCCGGGACTGAAAAATGAGCAGTTCTTC.

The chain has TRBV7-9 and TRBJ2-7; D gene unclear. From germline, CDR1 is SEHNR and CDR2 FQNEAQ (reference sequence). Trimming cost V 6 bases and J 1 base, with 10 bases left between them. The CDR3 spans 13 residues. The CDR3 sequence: CASRSSWSYEQYF. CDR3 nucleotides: TGTGCCAGCAGGTCTTCTTGGTCCTACGAGCAGTACTTC.

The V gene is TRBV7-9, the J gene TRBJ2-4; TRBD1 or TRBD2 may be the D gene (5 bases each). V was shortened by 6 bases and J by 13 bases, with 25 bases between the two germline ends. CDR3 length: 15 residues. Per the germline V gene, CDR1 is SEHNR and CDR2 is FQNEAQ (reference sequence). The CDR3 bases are TGTGCCAGCAGGCGCTTGGGACGGCTACTAGGGGAGCAGTACTTC. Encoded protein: CASRRLGRLLGEQYF.

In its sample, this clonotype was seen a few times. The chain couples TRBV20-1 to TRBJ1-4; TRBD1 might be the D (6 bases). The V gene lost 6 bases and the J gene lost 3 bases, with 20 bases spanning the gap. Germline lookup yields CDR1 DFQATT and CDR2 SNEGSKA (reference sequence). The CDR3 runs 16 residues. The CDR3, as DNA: TGCAGTGCCCTGGCGCAGGGGTCGAGAGCTAATGAAAAACTGTTTTTT. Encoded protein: CSALAQGSRANEKLFF.

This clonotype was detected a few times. The CDR3 loop is CASSLIGGEQFF. In nucleotides, the CDR3 is TGCGCCAGCAGCTTAATTGGTGGTGAGCAGTTCTTC. The V gene is TRBV5-1, the J gene TRBJ2-1; D gene ambiguous. Trimming took off 2 bases at V and 9 bases at J, with 9 bases between the two ends. This CDR3 contains 12 residues. CDR1 SGHRS and CDR2 YFSETQ come from the germline V gene.

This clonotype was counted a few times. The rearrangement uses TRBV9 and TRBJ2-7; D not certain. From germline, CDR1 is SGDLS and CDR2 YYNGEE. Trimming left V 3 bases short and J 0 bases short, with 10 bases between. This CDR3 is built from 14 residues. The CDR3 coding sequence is TGTGCCAGCAGCGCCCAGGTTAACTCCTACGAGCAGTACTTC. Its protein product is CASSAQVNSYEQYF.

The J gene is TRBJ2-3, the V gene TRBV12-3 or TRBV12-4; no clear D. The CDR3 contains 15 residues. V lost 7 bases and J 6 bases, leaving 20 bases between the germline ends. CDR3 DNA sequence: TGTGCCAGCACCTCTCTAGGAGTCCTCAAGGATACGCAGTATTTT. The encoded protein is CASTSLGVLKDTQYF.

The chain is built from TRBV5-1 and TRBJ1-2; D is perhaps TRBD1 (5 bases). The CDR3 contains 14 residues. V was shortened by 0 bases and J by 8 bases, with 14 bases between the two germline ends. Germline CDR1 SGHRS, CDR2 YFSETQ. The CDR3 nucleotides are TGCGCCAGCAGCTTGGGGGACCTTACAGGCGGCTACACCTTC. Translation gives CASSLGDLTGGYTF.

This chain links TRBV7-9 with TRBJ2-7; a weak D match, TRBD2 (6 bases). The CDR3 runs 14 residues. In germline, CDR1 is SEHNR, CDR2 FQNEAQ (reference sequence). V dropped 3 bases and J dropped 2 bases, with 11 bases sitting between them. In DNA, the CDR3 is TGTGCCAGCAGCTTTCCGGGACTTACCTACGAGCAGTACTTC. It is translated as CASSFPGLTYEQYF.

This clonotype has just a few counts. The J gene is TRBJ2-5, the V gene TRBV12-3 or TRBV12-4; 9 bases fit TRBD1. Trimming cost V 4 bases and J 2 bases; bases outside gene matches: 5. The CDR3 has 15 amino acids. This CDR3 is CASSSPGQGQETQYF. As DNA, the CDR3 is TGTGCCAGCAGTTCCCCGGGACAGGGACAAGAGACCCAGTACTTC.

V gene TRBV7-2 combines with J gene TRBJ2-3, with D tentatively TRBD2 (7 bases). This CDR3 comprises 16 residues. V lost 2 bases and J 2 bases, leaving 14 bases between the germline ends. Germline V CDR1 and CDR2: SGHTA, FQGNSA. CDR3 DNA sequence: TGTGCCAGCAGCTTATCGCCGGGGGGCCTCACAGATACGCAGTATTTT. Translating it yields CASSLSPGGLTDTQYF.

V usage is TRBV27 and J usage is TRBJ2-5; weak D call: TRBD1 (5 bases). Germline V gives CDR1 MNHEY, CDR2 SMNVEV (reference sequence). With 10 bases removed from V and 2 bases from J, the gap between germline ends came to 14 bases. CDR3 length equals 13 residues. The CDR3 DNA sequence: TGTGCCACCCAGGGAAACGGACAAGAGACCCAGTACTTC. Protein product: CATQGNGQETQYF.

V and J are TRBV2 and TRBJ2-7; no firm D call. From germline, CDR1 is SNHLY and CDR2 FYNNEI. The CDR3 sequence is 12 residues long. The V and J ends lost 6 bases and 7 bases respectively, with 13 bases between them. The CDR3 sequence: CASSSESGEQYF. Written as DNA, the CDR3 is TGTGCCAGCAGCTCGGAGAGTGGGGAGCAGTACTTC.